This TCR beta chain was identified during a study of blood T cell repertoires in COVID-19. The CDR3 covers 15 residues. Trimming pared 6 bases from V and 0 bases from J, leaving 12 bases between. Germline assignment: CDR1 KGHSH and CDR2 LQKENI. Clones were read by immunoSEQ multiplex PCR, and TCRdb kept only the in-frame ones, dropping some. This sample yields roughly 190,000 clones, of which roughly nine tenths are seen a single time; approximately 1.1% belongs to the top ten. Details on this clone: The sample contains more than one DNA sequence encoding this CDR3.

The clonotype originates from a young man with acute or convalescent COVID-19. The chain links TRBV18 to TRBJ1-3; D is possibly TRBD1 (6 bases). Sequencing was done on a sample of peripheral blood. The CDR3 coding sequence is TGTGCCAGCTCCCCAGACAGGTCCTCTGGAAACACCATATATTTT. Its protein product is CASSPDRSSGNTIYF.